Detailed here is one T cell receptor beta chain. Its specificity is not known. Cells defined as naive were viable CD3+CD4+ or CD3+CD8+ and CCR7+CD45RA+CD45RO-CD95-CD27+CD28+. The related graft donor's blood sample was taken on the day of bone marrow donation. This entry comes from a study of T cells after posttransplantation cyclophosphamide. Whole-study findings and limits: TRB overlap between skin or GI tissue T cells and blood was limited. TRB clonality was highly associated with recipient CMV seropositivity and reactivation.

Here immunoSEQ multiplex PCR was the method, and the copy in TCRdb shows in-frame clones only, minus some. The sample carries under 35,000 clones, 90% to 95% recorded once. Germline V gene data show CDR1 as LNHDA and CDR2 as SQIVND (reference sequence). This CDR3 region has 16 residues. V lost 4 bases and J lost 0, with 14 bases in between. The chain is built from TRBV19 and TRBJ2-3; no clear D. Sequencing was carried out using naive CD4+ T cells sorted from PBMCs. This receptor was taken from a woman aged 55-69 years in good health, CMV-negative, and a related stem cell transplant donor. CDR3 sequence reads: CASSTRHLGSTDTQYF. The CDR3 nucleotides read TGTGCCAGTAGTACTCGGCACCTCGGGAGCACAGATACGCAGTATTTT.